This T cell receptor (beta chain) was found in a study of Ad26.COV2.S vaccination and SARS-CoV-2 variants. The overall study: Enrolled in COV1001, the donor was in the Ad26.COV2.S trial arm, which received the vaccine. Overall study results and limits: Those who received vaccine or placebo ended up with similar non-spike TCR breadth. The analyses of TCR breadth and depth may have understated the size of total T cell responses. Vaccinees showed greater spike-specific TCR breadth than placebo recipients.

The CDR3 is 15 residues long. V dropped 3 bases and J dropped 8 bases, with 17 bases sitting between them. Germline-derived CDR1 and CDR2 are LNHDA and SQIVND (reference sequence). Using immunoSEQ multiplex PCR, the repertoire was profiled, and TCRdb retains in-frame clones only, with some absent. Of about 320,000 clones in the sample, 86% were seen once. Treatment noted: 19 received Ad26.COV2.S at low or high dose, single or two shots; about 5 received placebo; per-sample allocation not given. At day 63 after the first vaccine or placebo injection, samples were drawn. A remark on this clone: Its target is not known.

Sequencing used peripheral blood, obtained in a trial of Ad26.COV2.S vaccine versus placebo. The chain couples TRBV19 to TRBJ1-5; D is perhaps TRBD1 (5 bases). This sequence was found in a person aged 18-60 years who received the Ad26.COV2.S COVID-19 vaccine or a placebo. This CDR3 is CASSMRRDLAEPQHF. The CDR3 DNA reads TGTGCCAGTAGTATGAGGCGGGACCTAGCGGAGCCCCAGCATTTT.